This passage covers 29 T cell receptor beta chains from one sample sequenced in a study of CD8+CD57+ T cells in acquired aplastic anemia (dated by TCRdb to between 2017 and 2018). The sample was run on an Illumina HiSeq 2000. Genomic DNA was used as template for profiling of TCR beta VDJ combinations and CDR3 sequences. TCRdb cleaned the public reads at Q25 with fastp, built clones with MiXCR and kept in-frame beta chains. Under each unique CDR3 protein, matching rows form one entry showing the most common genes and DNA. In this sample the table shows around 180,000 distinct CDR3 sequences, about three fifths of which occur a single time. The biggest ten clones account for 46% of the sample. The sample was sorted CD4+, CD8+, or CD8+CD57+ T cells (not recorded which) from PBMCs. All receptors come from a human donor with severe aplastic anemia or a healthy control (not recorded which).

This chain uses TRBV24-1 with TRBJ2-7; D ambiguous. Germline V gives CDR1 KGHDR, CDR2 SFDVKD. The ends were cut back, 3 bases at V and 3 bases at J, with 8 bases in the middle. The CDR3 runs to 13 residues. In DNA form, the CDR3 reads TGTGCCACCAGTGATCCCTCAGTCTACGAGCAGTACTTC. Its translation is CATSDPSVYEQYF.

In DNA, the CDR3 is TGTGCCAGCAGCTTAGAAGGAGGGGACGGCTACACCTTC. Translated: CASSLEGGDGYTF. The J gene is TRBJ1-2, the V gene TRBV7-2; D may be TRBD1 (5 bases). This CDR3 region has 13 residues. V lost 1 base, J lost 8 bases, and 11 bases lay in between. From germline, CDR1 is SGHTA and CDR2 FQGNSA.

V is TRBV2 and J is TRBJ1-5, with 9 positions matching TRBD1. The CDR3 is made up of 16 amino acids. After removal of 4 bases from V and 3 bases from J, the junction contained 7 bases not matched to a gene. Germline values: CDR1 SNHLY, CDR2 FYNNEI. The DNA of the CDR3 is TGTGCCAGCAGTGTTCGGACAGGGGATGACAATCAGCCCCAGCATTTT. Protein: CASSVRTGDDNQPQHF.

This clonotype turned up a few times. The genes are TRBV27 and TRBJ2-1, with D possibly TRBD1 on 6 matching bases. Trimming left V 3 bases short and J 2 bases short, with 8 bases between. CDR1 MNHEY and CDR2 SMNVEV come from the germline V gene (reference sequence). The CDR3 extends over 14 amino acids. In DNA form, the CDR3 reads TGTGCCAGCAGTTTTGCAGGGGCCTACAATGAGCAGTTCTTC. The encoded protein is CASSFAGAYNEQFF.

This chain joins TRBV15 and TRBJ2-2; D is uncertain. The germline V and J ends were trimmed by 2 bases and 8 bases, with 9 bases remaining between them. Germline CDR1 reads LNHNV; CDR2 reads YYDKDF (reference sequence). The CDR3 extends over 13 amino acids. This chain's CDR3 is CATSRLQQGELFF. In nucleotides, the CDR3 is TGTGCCACCAGCAGACTTCAACAGGGGGAGCTGTTTTTT. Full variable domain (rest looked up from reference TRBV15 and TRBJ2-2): DAMVIQNPRYQVTQFGKPVTLSCSQTLNHNVMYWYQQKSSQAPKLLFHYYDKDFNNEADTPDNFQSRRPNTSFCFLDIRSPGLGDTAMYLCATSRLQQGELFFGEGSRLTVL.

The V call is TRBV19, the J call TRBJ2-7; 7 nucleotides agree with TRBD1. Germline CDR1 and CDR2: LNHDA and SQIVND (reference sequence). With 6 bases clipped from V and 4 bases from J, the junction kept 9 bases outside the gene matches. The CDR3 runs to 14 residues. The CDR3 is CASSLGTVGYEQYF. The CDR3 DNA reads TGTGCCAGTAGCCTGGGGACAGTCGGGTACGAGCAGTACTTC.

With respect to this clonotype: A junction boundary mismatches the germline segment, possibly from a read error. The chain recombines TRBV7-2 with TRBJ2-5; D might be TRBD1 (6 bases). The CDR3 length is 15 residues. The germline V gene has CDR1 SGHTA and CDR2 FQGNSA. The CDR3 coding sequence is TGCGCCAGCAGCCAAGGGGAAGGGGGTCAAGAGACCCAGTACTTC. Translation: CASSQGEGGQETQYF. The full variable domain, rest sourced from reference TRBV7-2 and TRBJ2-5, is GAGVSQSPSNKVTEKGKDVELRCDPISGHTALYWYRQSLGQGLEFLIYFQGNSAPDKSGLPSDRFSAERTGGSVSTLTIQRTQQEDSAVYLCASSQGEGGQETQYFGPGTRLLVL.

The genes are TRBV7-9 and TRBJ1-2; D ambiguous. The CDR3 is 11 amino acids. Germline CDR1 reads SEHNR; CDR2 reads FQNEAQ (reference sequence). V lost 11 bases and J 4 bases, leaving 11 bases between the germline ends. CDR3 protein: CAGGVSYGYTF. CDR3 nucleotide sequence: TGTGCCGGAGGTGTAAGCTATGGCTACACCTTC.

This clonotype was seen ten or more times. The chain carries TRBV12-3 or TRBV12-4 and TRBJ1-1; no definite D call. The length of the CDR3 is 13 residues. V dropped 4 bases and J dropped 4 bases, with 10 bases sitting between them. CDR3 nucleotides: TGTGCCAGCAGTTATGGTCCCGCCACTGAAGCTTTCTTT. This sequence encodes CASSYGPATEAFF.

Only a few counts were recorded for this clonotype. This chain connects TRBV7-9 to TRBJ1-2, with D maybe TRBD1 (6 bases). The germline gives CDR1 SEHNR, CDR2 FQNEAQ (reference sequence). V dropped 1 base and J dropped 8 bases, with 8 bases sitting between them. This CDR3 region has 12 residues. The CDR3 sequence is CASSLGGGGYTF. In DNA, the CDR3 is TGTGCCAGCAGCTTAGGAGGGGGAGGCTACACCTTC.

As DNA, the CDR3 is TGTGCCAGCAGCCAATTTAGGCTCGCTCCGGGACAGGGGGATTCACCCCTCCACTTT. It encodes CASSQFRLAPGQGDSPLHF. The gene calls are TRBV14 and TRBJ1-6, with 11 bases that match TRBD1. The CDR3 has 19 residues. V lost 2 bases to trimming and J lost 8 bases; unmatched junction nucleotides: 14. Germline V lookup: CDR1 SGHDN, CDR2 FVKESK.

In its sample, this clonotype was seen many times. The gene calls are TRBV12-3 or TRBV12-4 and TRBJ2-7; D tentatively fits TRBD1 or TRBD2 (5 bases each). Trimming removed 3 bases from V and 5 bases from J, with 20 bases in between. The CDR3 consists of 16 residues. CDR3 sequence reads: CASSFPLGTPFDEQYF. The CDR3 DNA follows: TGTGCCAGCAGTTTCCCCCTCGGGACCCCATTCGACGAGCAGTACTTC.

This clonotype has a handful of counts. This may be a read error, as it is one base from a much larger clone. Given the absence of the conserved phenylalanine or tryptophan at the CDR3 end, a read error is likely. In DNA, the CDR3 is TGTGCCAGCAGTCCCGCCTGGGGCAAGGAAAAACTGTTTCTT. This sequence encodes CASSPAWGKEKLFL. The chain has TRBV12-3 or TRBV12-4 and TRBJ1-4, with a tentative D call TRBD1 (5 bases). CDR3 length: 14 residues. V dropped 5 bases and J dropped 8 bases, with 15 bases sitting between them.

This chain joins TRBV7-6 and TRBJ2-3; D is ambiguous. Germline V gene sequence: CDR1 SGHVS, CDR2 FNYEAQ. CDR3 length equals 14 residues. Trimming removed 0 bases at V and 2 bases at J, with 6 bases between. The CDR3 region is CASSLAVTTDTQYF. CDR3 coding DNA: TGTGCCAGCAGCTTAGCCGTAACCACAGATACGCAGTATTTT.

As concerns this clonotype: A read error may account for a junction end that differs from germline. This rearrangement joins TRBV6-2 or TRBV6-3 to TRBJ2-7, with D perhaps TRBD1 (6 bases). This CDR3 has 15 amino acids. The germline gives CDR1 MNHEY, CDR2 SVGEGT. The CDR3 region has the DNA TGTGCCGGCAGGACCCTGAAGGCCAGGGGAGACGAGCAGTACTTC. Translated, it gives CAGRTLKARGDEQYF.

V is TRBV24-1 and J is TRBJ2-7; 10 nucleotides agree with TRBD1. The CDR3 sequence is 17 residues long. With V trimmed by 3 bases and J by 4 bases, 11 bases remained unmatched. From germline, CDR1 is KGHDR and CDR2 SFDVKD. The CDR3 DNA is TGTGCCACCAGTGATCCAATGGGGACAGGGGATCTTTACGAGCAGTACTTC. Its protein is CATSDPMGTGDLYEQYF.

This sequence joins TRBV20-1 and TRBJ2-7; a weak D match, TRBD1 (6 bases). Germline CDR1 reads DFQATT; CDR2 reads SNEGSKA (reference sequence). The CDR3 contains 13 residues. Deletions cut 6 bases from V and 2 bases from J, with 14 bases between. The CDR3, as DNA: TGCAGTGCAAGTGGACAGAGGACCTACGAGCAGTACTTC. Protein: CSASGQRTYEQYF.

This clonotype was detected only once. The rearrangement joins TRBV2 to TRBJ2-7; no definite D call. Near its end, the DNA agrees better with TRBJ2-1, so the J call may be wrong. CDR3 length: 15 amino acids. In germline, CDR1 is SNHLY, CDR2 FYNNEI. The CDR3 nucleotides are TGTGCCAGCAGTGAAAGCTGGATCATCACCTACGAGCAGTTCTTC. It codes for CASSESWIITYEQFF.

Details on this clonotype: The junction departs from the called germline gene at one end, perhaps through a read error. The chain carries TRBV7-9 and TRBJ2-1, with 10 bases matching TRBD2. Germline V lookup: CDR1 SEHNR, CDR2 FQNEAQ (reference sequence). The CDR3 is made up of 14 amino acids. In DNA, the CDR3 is TGCGCCAGCAGCTTACCTAGCGGGAGCAATGAGCAGTTCTTC. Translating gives CASSLPSGSNEQFF.

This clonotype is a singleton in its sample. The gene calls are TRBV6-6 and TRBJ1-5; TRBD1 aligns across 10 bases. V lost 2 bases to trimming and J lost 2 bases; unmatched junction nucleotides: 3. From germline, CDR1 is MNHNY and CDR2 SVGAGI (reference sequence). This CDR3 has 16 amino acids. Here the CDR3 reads CASSYDGTGGNQPQHF. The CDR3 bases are TGTGCCAGCAGTTACGACGGGACAGGGGGCAATCAGCCCCAGCATTTT.

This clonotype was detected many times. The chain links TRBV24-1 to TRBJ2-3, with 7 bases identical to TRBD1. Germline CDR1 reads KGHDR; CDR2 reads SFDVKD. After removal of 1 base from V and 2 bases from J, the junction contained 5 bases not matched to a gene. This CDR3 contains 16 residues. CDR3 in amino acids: CATSDFDREYTDTQYF. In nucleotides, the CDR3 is TGTGCCACCAGTGATTTTGACAGGGAATACACAGATACGCAGTATTTT.

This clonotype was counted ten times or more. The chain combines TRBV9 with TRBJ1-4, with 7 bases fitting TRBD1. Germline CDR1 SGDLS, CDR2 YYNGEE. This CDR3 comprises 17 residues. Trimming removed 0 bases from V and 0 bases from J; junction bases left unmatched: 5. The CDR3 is CASSVEGGQATNEKLFF. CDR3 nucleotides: TGTGCCAGCAGCGTAGAAGGTGGACAGGCAACTAATGAAAAACTGTTTTTT.

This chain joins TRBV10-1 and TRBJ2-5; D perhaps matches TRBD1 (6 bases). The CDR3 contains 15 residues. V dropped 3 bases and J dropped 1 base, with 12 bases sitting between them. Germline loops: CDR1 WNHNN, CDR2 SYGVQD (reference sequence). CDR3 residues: CASSDSLDSQETQYF. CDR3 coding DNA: TGCGCCAGCAGTGATAGTCTGGACAGCCAAGAGACCCAGTACTTC.

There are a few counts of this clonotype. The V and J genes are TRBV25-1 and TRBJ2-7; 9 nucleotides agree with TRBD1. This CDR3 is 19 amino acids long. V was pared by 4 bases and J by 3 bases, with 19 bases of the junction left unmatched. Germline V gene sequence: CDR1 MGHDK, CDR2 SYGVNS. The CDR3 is CASSVSLGQGGRADYEQYF. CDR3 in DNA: TGTGCCAGCAGTGTATCCCTGGGACAGGGCGGCCGCGCCGACTACGAGCAGTACTTC.

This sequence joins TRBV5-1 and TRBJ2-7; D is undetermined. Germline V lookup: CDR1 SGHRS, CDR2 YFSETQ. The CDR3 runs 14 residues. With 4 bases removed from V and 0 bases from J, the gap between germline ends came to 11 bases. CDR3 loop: CASSADAHSYEQYF. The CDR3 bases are TGCGCCAGCAGCGCGGACGCGCACTCCTACGAGCAGTACTTC.

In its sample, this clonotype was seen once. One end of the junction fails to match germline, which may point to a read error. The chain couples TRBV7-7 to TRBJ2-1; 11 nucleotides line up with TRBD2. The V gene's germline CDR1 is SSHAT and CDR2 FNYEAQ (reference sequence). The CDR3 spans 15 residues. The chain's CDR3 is CASSRRLAGHNEQFF. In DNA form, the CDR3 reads TGTGCTAGCAGCAGACGACTAGCGGGGCACAATGAGCAGTTCTTC.

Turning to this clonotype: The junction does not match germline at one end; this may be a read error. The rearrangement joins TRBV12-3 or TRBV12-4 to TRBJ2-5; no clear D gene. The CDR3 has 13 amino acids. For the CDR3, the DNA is TGTGCCAGCAGCTTAGGCCTGGGGGAGACCCAGTACTTC. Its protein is CASSLGLGETQYF.

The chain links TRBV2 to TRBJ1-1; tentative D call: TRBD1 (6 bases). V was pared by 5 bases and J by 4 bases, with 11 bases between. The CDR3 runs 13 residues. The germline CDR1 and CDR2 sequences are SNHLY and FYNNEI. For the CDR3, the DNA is TGTGCCAGCAGTCGACAGGATGGCACTGAAGCTTTCTTT. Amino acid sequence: CASSRQDGTEAFF.

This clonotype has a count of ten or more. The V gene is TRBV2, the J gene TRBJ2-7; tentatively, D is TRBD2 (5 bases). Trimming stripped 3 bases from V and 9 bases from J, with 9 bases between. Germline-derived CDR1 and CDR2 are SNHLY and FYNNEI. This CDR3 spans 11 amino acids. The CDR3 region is CASSESGVQYF. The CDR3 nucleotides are TGTGCCAGCAGTGAGTCCGGGGTGCAGTACTTC.